These 3 T cell receptor beta chains were sequenced from one sample in a study of blood T cell repertoires in COVID-19. Measured with immunoSEQ multiplex PCR; TCRdb has only the in-frame clones, and not every one. The sample yields more than 85,000 clones, 81% seen once. Sequencing was carried out using peripheral blood. These receptors all stem from a woman in her sixties or seventies with acute or convalescent COVID-19.

The chain uses TRBV2 and TRBJ1-5; D is ambiguous. The V end lost 8 bases, the J end lost 6 bases, and 11 bases lay between the germline ends. Germline V lookup: CDR1 SNHLY, CDR2 FYNNEI. The CDR3 consists of 12 residues. Here the CDR3 reads CASGWEVQPQHF. The CDR3 DNA is TGTGCCAGCGGGTGGGAGGTTCAGCCCCAGCATTTT.

This chain connects TRBV7-2 to TRBJ2-2, with a tentative D call TRBD1 (6 bases). The CDR3 extends over 15 amino acids. V lost 1 base, J lost 4 bases, and 10 bases lay in between. Germline V gene sequence: CDR1 SGHTA, CDR2 FQGNSA. The CDR3 nucleotides read TGTGCCAGCAGCTTAGTTGGGGGCCGCACCGGGGAGCTGTTTTTT. It codes for CASSLVGGRTGELFF.

This rearrangement joins TRBV15 to TRBJ2-4; 11 nucleotides align to TRBD2. The CDR3 covers 21 residues. V lost 0 bases, J lost 1 base, and 14 bases stayed unmatched. Germline-derived CDR1 and CDR2 are LNHNV and YYDKDF (reference sequence). The CDR3, as DNA: TGTGCCACCAGCAGAGAGGTAGCGGGAGGGCCGGGCGTGAAGGCCAAAAACATTCAGTACTTC. It specifies CATSREVAGGPGVKAKNIQYF.